This section outlines one T cell receptor beta chain sequence together with its context. Its specificity is unknown. The sample originates from a study of T cell responses to AZD1222 COVID-19 vaccine. Background on the study: Pooled samples include second doses given at about 4 or 12 weeks.

Study-level points and caveats: Variant regions that are unmutated are reportedly the target of nearly half of spike-specific TCRs. Across spike, vaccine-associated CD4 TCRs were found, dominant at 160-218 and 743-854.

The protocol was immunoSEQ multiplex PCR, while the TCRdb copy is restricted to in-frame clones and leaves out a portion. The sample has fewer than 140,000 clones, roughly 88% seen once; the top ten hold 5% to 5.5%. Trimming stripped 5 bases from V and 7 bases from J, with 17 bases between. Germline V gene lookup returns CDR1 MNHEY and CDR2 SVGAGI. This CDR3 is built from 14 residues. The material sequenced was peripheral blood, taken on day 0 of AZD1222 vaccination. This sequence was found in an adult in good health. The chain is built from TRBV6-5 and TRBJ1-1; D unclear. This CDR3 reads CASSPGAGSGEAFF. CDR3 sequence (DNA): TGTGCCAGCAGTCCTGGCGCGGGATCGGGTGAAGCTTTCTTT.